The 20 T cell receptor beta chains presented below share a single source sample, sequenced in a study of blood T cell repertoires in COVID-19. Clones were read by immunoSEQ multiplex PCR, and TCRdb kept only the in-frame ones, dropping some. The data hold fewer than 85,000 clones, with more than 80% observed a single time. Specimen: peripheral blood. The receptors here all came from a woman aged 55-75 years with acute or convalescent COVID-19.

This clone has more than one count but fewer than ten. The chain couples TRBV19 to TRBJ1-3; no clear D. V was pared by 4 bases and J by 1 base, with 14 bases between. Germline V lookup: CDR1 LNHDA, CDR2 SQIVND (reference sequence). The CDR3 loop spans 16 amino acids. CDR3 amino acids: CASSNPPSTSGNTIYF. CDR3 coding DNA: TGTGCCAGTAGTAACCCTCCGAGTACTTCTGGAAACACCATATATTTT.

The V call is TRBV10-3, the J call TRBJ2-7; perhaps TRBD1 as D (6 bases). This CDR3 has 13 residues. Germline CDR1 is ENHRY and CDR2 is SYGVKD. The V and J ends lost 3 bases and 2 bases respectively, with 8 bases between them. CDR3 loop: CAISEGGTYEQYV. CDR3 DNA sequence: TGTGCCATCAGTGAAGGGGGTACCTACGAGCAGTACGTC.

This sequence joins TRBV11-2 and TRBJ2-2; perhaps TRBD2 as D (7 bases). This CDR3 contains 13 residues. V lost 11 bases and J lost 0, with 10 bases in between. CDR1 SGHAT and CDR2 FQNNGV come from the germline V gene. The CDR3 DNA reads TGTGCCGCGGGGGCCACGAACACCGGGGAGCTGTTTTTT. It encodes CAAGATNTGELFF.

J is TRBJ2-1 and V is TRBV5-1; 7 bases are a match to TRBD1. With 4 bases clipped from V and 10 bases from J, the junction kept 5 bases outside the gene matches. Germline V lookup: CDR1 SGHRS, CDR2 YFSETQ. The CDR3 length is 12 residues. Here the CDR3 DNA reads TGCGCCAGCAGCGACAGGGCTAGGGAGCAGTTCTTC. Translated, it gives CASSDRAREQFF. The entire variable domain, with the rest obtained from reference TRBV5-1 and TRBJ2-1, is as follows: KAGVTQTPRYLIKTRGQQVTLSCSPISGHRSVSWYQQTPGQGLQFLFEYFSETQRNKGNFPGRFSGRQFSNSRSEMNVSTLELGDSALYLCASSDRAREQFFGPGTRLTVL.

J is TRBJ1-1 and V is TRBV5-4; weak D call: TRBD1 (5 bases). From germline, CDR1 is SGHNT and CDR2 YYREEE (reference sequence). The CDR3 has 14 residues. V was cut by 4 bases and J by 1 base, with 11 bases left in between. CDR3 residues: CASSPGGGNTEAFF. In nucleotides, the CDR3 is TGTGCCAGCAGCCCCGGGGGGGGGAACACTGAAGCTTTCTTT.

The sample holds one count of this clone. This sequence joins TRBV13 and TRBJ1-3; 8 nucleotides match TRBD1. Germline CDR1 is PRHDT and CDR2 is FYEKMQ (reference sequence). The CDR3 length is 17 residues. The V gene end was trimmed by 5 bases and the J gene end by 4 bases; junction bases not matched to a gene: 13. The DNA for the CDR3 is TGTGCCAGCAGCACTCAACAGGGGGACAGGCGGGGAAACACCATATATTTT. Its protein product is CASSTQQGDRRGNTIYF.

The sample holds one count of this clone. The CDR3 sequence is CSVEPGQGNEQYF. CDR3 in DNA: TGCAGCGTTGAACCTGGACAGGGGAACGAGCAGTACTTC. This rearrangement joins TRBV29-1 to TRBJ2-7, with 9 bases that match TRBD1. The germline V gene encodes CDR1 SQVTM and CDR2 ANQGSEA. The CDR3 covers 13 residues. After removal of 2 bases from V and 5 bases from J, the junction contained 4 bases not matched to a gene.

CDR3 loop: CASSLEAGVDEQFF. The CDR3 region has the DNA TGCGCCAGCAGCTTGGAAGCAGGGGTGGATGAGCAGTTCTTC. The chain has TRBV5-1 and TRBJ2-1; TRBD1 might be the D (6 bases). The V gene lost 0 bases and the J gene lost 8 bases, with 12 bases spanning the gap. Germline V CDR1 and CDR2: SGHRS, YFSETQ. The CDR3 totals 14 residues.

Here the CDR3 DNA reads TGTGCCACCAGTGATGGGCATAATGAAAAACTGTTTTTT. Protein sequence: CATSDGHNEKLFF. The V gene is TRBV24-1, the J gene TRBJ1-4, with D uncertain. The germline gives CDR1 KGHDR, CDR2 SFDVKD. The ends were cut back, 3 bases at V and 4 bases at J, with 5 bases in the middle. CDR3 length equals 13 residues.

V usage is TRBV10-3 and J usage is TRBJ2-7; TRBD2 agrees at 10 bases. Germline values: CDR1 ENHRY, CDR2 SYGVKD. This CDR3 contains 15 residues. V lost 3 bases to trimming and J lost 4 bases; unmatched junction nucleotides: 6. The CDR3 nucleotides read TGTGCCATCAGTGACGGGGCTAGCGGGGGTTACGAGCAGTACGTC. Translated: CAISDGASGGYEQYV.

This clone was detected ten times or more. The chain combines TRBV19 with TRBJ1-2; possible D gene TRBD1, 5 bases. This CDR3 has 15 amino acids. Germline assignment: CDR1 LNHDA and CDR2 SQIVND (reference sequence). The germline V and J ends were trimmed by 3 bases and 0 bases, with 11 bases remaining between them. CDR3 amino acids: CASSITGLTNYGYTF. In DNA form, the CDR3 reads TGTGCCAGTAGTATCACAGGCCTTACTAACTATGGCTACACCTTC.

This rearrangement joins TRBV19 to TRBJ1-1, with TRBD1 as a possible D gene (5 bases). V was trimmed by 8 bases and J by 0 bases, leaving 13 bases between them. In germline, CDR1 is LNHDA, CDR2 SQIVND (reference sequence). The CDR3 loop spans 14 amino acids. The CDR3, as DNA: TGTGCCAGTTGCCCGACAGTTGTGAACACTGAAGCTTTCTTT. Translation: CASCPTVVNTEAFF.

The chain couples TRBV4-3 to TRBJ2-1, with TRBD1 identical over 7 bases. Trimming cost V 5 bases and J 2 bases; bases outside gene matches: 3. The germline V gene has CDR1 LGHNA and CDR2 YSLEER. The CDR3 is made up of 14 amino acids. The CDR3 coding sequence is TGCGCCAGCAGCAGACAGGGTACCTACAATGAGCAGTTCTTC. The encoded protein is CASSRQGTYNEQFF.

The rearrangement links TRBV6-2 or TRBV6-3 to TRBJ2-7, with TRBD1 identical over 9 bases. J lost 4 bases, V lost 2 bases, and 6 bases had no gene match. This CDR3 spans 15 amino acids. Germline V gene data show CDR1 as MNHEY and CDR2 as SVGEGT. In DNA form, the CDR3 reads TGTGCCAGCAGTTACCGGGGACAGGGATCGTACGAGCAGTACTTC. It codes for CASSYRGQGSYEQYF.

V is TRBV5-1 and J is TRBJ1-3; tentatively, D is TRBD1 (5 bases). V was pared by 2 bases and J by 4 bases, with 13 bases between. CDR3 size: 15 residues. Germline V gene lookup returns CDR1 SGHRS and CDR2 YFSETQ. The CDR3 coding sequence is TGCGCCAGCAGCTTATGGGGCGCAGAGGGAAACACCATATATTTT. Translated: CASSLWGAEGNTIYF.

This rearrangement joins TRBV19 to TRBJ1-1; D is ambiguous. Between the trimmed V and J ends, which lost 3 bases and 1 base, there was a span of 6 bases. This CDR3 has 13 residues. In germline, CDR1 is LNHDA, CDR2 SQIVND (reference sequence). CDR3 bases: TGTGCCAGTAGTATTAACGGGAACACTGAAGCTTTCTTT. It encodes CASSINGNTEAFF.

The CDR3 bases are TGTGCCAGTGGAACCAGGGGAAGCGGGGCCAACGTCCTGACTTTC. This translates into CASGTRGSGANVLTF. The chain combines TRBV19 with TRBJ2-6, with D possibly matching TRBD1 (6 bases). The CDR3 length is 15 residues. Germline CDR1 is LNHDA and CDR2 is SQIVND (reference sequence). V was trimmed by 8 bases and J by 4 bases, leaving 15 bases between them.

CDR3 nucleotide sequence: TGTGCCAGCAGCCTCGCGAAAAATCAGCCCCAGCATTTT. This translates into CASSLAKNQPQHF. V gene TRBV2 combines with J gene TRBJ1-5; no firm D call. CDR1 is SNHLY, CDR2 FYNNEI, per germline. Trimming took off 6 bases at V and 4 bases at J, with 10 bases between the two ends. The CDR3 has 13 residues.

The chain carries TRBV6-1 and TRBJ1-5; 8 bases are a match to TRBD1. V lost 4 bases to trimming and J lost 3 bases; unmatched junction nucleotides: 8. The CDR3 totals 16 residues. Germline V gives CDR1 MNHNS, CDR2 SASEGT. In nucleotides, the CDR3 is TGTGCCAGCAGTGGACTACCGGGACAGGCCAATCAGCCCCAGCATTTT. As protein: CASSGLPGQANQPQHF.

This rearrangement joins TRBV10-3 to TRBJ2-1; 9 nucleotides align to TRBD1. J gave up 7 bases and V 6 bases, and 4 bases lay outside the gene matches. CDR1 is ENHRY and CDR2 is SYGVKD in the germline V gene. This CDR3 spans 13 amino acids. CDR3 coding DNA: TGTGCCATCAGAAGACAGGGGGGGAATGAGCAGTTCTTC. Its protein product is CAIRRQGGNEQFF.